The clone carrying this T cell receptor (beta chain) was counted only a few times. Its antigen is unknown. The data derive from a study of CD8 T cells in ankylosing spondylitis. Overall study results and limits: Prior work had noted some motif variants in reactive arthritis blood and synovial fluid. It appeared that ankylosing spondylitis blood was characterized by a TCR beta motif of seven or eight highly homologous variants.

The length of the CDR3 is 15 residues. The V end lost 3 bases, the J end lost 6 bases, and 15 bases lay between the germline ends. Germline loops: CDR1 WNHNN, CDR2 SYGVQD (reference sequence). One entry per CDR3 protein, called by TCRdb with MiXCR from the 5' RACE reads. The table has 250,000 or so distinct CDR3 sequences, under 30% seen once; the top ten hold 0.6% to 0.75%. The genes are TRBV10-1 and TRBJ2-1; D may be TRBD1 (7 bases). The receptor's source is a male donor with ankylosing spondylitis or in good health (not recorded which). The sequenced sample consisted of blood, either unsorted or a sorted T cell fraction (not recorded which). The CDR3 region is CASSDGSGGFNEQFF. CDR3 coding DNA: TGCGCCAGCAGTGATGGGTCAGGGGGGTTCAATGAGCAGTTCTTC.